These T cell receptor beta chains were read from a single sample in a study of shared clonotypes between healthy human individuals. The data were produced by immunoSEQ multiplex PCR, yet TCRdb's version contains in-frame clones alone and is incomplete. The sample yields hundreds of thousands of clones, 90% to 97% seen once. Sequencing was done on a sample of naive CD8+ T cells sorted from blood. The source is a woman aged 30 to 39 in good health. The CDR3 runs from the conserved cysteine through the conserved F or W. Each record gives: V gene, clone size, J gene, D gene, CDR3 DNA, CDR3 protein. D genes are given only for firm matches. The listing skips clone size in some rows; elsewhere it reads once, few, many or a size class.

TRBV14	NA	TRBJ2-5	TRBD2	TGTGCCAGCAGCCAAGTCATTCGGCGGGAGGGCCGAGAAGAGACCCAGTACTTC	CASSQVIRREGREETQYF
TRBV27	NA	TRBJ1-1	NA	TGTGCCAGCAGGGGAATTGACACTGAAGCTTTCTTT	CASRGIDTEAFF
TRBV28	NA	TRBJ2-3	TRBD1	TGTGCCAGCAGTCCCAGGGGGCCCGGCACAGATACGCAGTATTTT	CASSPRGPGTDTQYF
TRBV5-4	NA	TRBJ2-7	NA	TGTGCCAGCAGCTTCGGAGGGGCTAGCCCCTACGAGCAGTACTTC	CASSFGGASPYEQYF
TRBV9	NA	TRBJ2-2	NA	TGTGCCAGCAGCGTAGGGGGGAGGAACACCGGGGAGCTGTTTTTT	CASSVGGRNTGELFF
TRBV4-2	NA	TRBJ2-7	NA	TGTGCCAGCAGCCCCGGGACGGAGAATACCTACGAGCAGTACTTC	CASSPGTENTYEQYF
TRBV7-8	NA	TRBJ2-7	TRBD2	TGTGCCAGCAGCCCCTGGACTAGCGGATACGAGCAGTACTTC	CASSPWTSGYEQYF
TRBV7-1	NA	TRBJ2-7	NA	TGTGCCAGCAGCCCCCGGGATCCCGGCCACTCCTACGAGCAGTACTTC	CASSPRDPGHSYEQYF
TRBV19	NA	TRBJ2-5	TRBD1	TGTGCCAGTAGCCCGCCGGGACAGGGGGCTGAGACCCAGTACTTC	CASSPPGQGAETQYF
TRBV2	NA	TRBJ2-1	NA	TGTGCCAGCAGTGGAAGCGGATCCTACAATGAGCAGTTCTTC	CASSGSGSYNEQFF
TRBV20-1	NA	TRBJ2-1	NA	TGCAGTGCTCCGGCAGTCGCCGAGCAGTTCTTC	CSAPAVAEQFF
TRBV7-9	NA	TRBJ2-7	NA	TGTGCCAGCAGCCCCTTGTCCTACGAGCAGTACTTC	CASSPLSYEQYF
TRBV15	NA	TRBJ2-7	NA	TGTGCCACCAGCAGAGCCGGGTCGTACGAGCAGTACTTC	CATSRAGSYEQYF
TRBV27	NA	TRBJ2-1	NA	TGTGCCAGCAGTTTATTGACAGACCCGCACAATGAGCAGTTCTTC	CASSLLTDPHNEQFF
TRBV7-9	NA	TRBJ2-5	TRBD2	TGTGCCGGTACTAGCGGGAGGGCCCGATCGGAGACCCAGTACTTC	CAGTSGRARSETQYF
TRBV5-1	NA	TRBJ2-1	TRBD2	TGCGCCAGCTCCAACTCAGCGGGAGTCTCCTACAATGAGCAGTTCTTC	CASSNSAGVSYNEQFF
TRBV13	once	TRBJ1-2	TRBD1	TGTGCCAGCAGCGTCGCCGGGACAGGGGAGCTTGATGGCTACACCTTC	CASSVAGTGELDGYTF
TRBV6-1	NA	TRBJ2-1	NA	TGTGCCATTGAGGACCTGAGCTCCTACAATGAGCAGTTCTTC	CAIEDLSSYNEQFF
TRBV11-3	NA	TRBJ2-7	NA	TGTGCCAGCAGCTCCCGGGACTGCCCTTCCTACGAGCAGTACTTC	CASSSRDCPSYEQYF
TRBV7-9	NA	TRBJ1-2	NA	TGTGCCAGCAGCTTGTCGGGGGATGGCTACACCTTC	CASSLSGDGYTF
TRBV30	NA	TRBJ1-5	TRBD1	TGTGCCTGGAGTGTCGGGACAGGGGACCAGCCCCAGCATTTT	CAWSVGTGDQPQHF
TRBV28	NA	TRBJ1-1	NA	TGTGCCAGCAGCCCGATTGCGGTGGGGGACACTGAAGCTTTCTTT	CASSPIAVGDTEAFF
TRBV2	few	TRBJ1-4	TRBD1	TGTGCCAGCAGTGCGGGACAGGGGTGGCCTAATGAAAAACTGTTTTTT	CASSAGQGWPNEKLFF
TRBV7-8	NA	TRBJ1-1	NA	TGTGCCAGCAGCGCCCGGACAGTCCCCTGGGAAGCTTTCTTT	CASSARTVPWEAFF
TRBV19	NA	TRBJ2-7	NA	TGTGCCAGTAGTCTTAGCCCGACAGGCTACGAGCAGTACTTC	CASSLSPTGYEQYF
TRBV27	NA	TRBJ2-1	TRBD2	TGTGCCAGCAGTTCCCTTCTAGCGGGGCCTGGCAATGAGCAGTTCTTC	CASSSLLAGPGNEQFF
TRBV9	NA	TRBJ2-1	TRBD2	TGTGCCAGCAGCGTAGCGCGGACTAGCGGGCCGAATGAGCAGTTCTTC	CASSVARTSGPNEQFF
TRBV14	NA	TRBJ1-5	TRBD1	TGTGCCAGCAGCCGGGACAGGGGTGCAAGTCAGCCCCAGCATTTT	CASSRDRGASQPQHF
TRBV11-2	NA	TRBJ2-7	NA	TGTGCCAGCAGCTTCGAGGGTCTCTACGAGCAGTACTTC	CASSFEGLYEQYF
TRBV29-1	NA	TRBJ2-7	TRBD2	TGCAGCGTTGAAGGCGGGACTAGCGGGGCGACCTACGAGCAGTACTTC	CSVEGGTSGATYEQYF
TRBV7-9	NA	TRBJ2-7	NA	TGTGCCAGCAGCTTGGACAGCACCTACGAGCAGTACTTC	CASSLDSTYEQYF
TRBV6-6	NA	TRBJ2-2	NA	TGTGCCAGCAGTTACCAGGATTACACCGGGGAGCTGTTTTTT	CASSYQDYTGELFF
TRBV4-1	NA	TRBJ2-1	NA	TGCGCCAGCAGCCACCTAGGGACAAGTCACAATGAGCAGTTCTTC	CASSHLGTSHNEQFF
TRBV13	NA	TRBJ1-1	TRBD1	TGTGCCAGCAGCCCCACACCCAGGGGGCAGAACACTGAAGCTTTCTTT	CASSPTPRGQNTEAFF
TRBV9	NA	TRBJ1-2	TRBD1	TGTGCCAGCAGCGGACAGGGCACCCGGGGCTATGGCTACACCTTC	CASSGQGTRGYGYTF
TRBV5-5	NA	TRBJ1-5	NA	TGTGCCAGCAGCCCACAGGACGGGGGTCAGCCCCAGCATTTT	CASSPQDGGQPQHF
TRBV5-1	NA	TRBJ1-4	NA	TGCGCCAGCAGCCCGACAGCTCCTGGCGAAAAACTGTTTTTT	CASSPTAPGEKLFF
TRBV5-6	NA	TRBJ1-3	NA	TGTGCCAGCAGTCGGGGTAACTCTGGAAACACCATATATTTT	CASSRGNSGNTIYF
TRBV5-1	NA	TRBJ2-7	NA	TGCGCCAGCAGCTTGGTGGCGGGCGTCTCCTACGAGCAGTACTTC	CASSLVAGVSYEQYF
TRBV5-1	NA	TRBJ2-7	TRBD2	TGCGCCAGCAGCACACACCGGACTAGCGGCGCCTACGAGCAGTACTTC	CASSTHRTSGAYEQYF
TRBV9	NA	TRBJ2-2	NA	TGTGCCAGCAGCCCGGGGTGGAACACCGGGGAGCTGTTTTTT	CASSPGWNTGELFF
TRBV28	NA	TRBJ2-2	NA	TGTGCCAGCAGTTTTGACCCGAACACCGGGGAGCTGTTTTTT	CASSFDPNTGELFF
TRBV7-6	once	TRBJ2-1	NA	TGTGCCAGCAGCCTGACCCTGGACAGCAATGAGCAGTTCTTC	CASSLTLDSNEQFF
TRBV11-2	NA	TRBJ2-1	NA	TGTGCCACCAGAAGGGACTGGGATGAGCAGTTCTTC	CATRRDWDEQFF
TRBV27	NA	TRBJ2-2	NA	TGTGCCAGCAGCTTCGGGACCGCCACCGGGGAGCTGTTTTTT	CASSFGTATGELFF
TRBV10-1	NA	TRBJ1-1	NA	TGCGCCAGCAGTGCAGGGGTTGGAACTGAAGCTTTCTTT	CASSAGVGTEAFF
TRBV5-6	NA	TRBJ2-2	NA	TGTGCCAGCAGCTTACAACAGGGCGGGGAGCTGTTTTTT	CASSLQQGGELFF
TRBV28	NA	TRBJ1-4	NA	TGTGCCAGCAGTCCAGCCCGGAATGAAAAACTGTTTTTT	CASSPARNEKLFF
TRBV27	NA	TRBJ2-5	NA	TGTGCCAGCAGTGAACGATCTGGGCAAGAGACCCAGTACTTC	CASSERSGQETQYF
TRBV6-1	NA	TRBJ1-2	NA	TGTGCCAGCAGTGAAGTACACGTGAGCGCTTATGGCTACACCTTC	CASSEVHVSAYGYTF
TRBV28	NA	TRBJ2-1	TRBD2	TGTGCCAGCAGGGAGCGGGGTTACAATGAGCAGTTCTTC	CASRERGYNEQFF
TRBV5-1	NA	TRBJ2-7	NA	TGCGCCAGCAGCTTGGGACATCTGGGGGCCTACGAGCAGTACTTC	CASSLGHLGAYEQYF
TRBV28	NA	TRBJ2-2	NA	TGTGCCAGCAGTTCCCCTCGCGAAAACACCGGGGAGCTGTTTTTT	CASSSPRENTGELFF
TRBV27	NA	TRBJ2-1	TRBD2	TGTGCCAGCAGAACCGGGACTAGTGTAATCAATGAGCAGTTCTTC	CASRTGTSVINEQFF
TRBV19	NA	TRBJ2-7	NA	TGTGCCAGTAGTATAGATTTCCGGAGTTGGGGAGCCTACGAGCAGTACTTC	CASSIDFRSWGAYEQYF
TRBV27	NA	TRBJ2-1	NA	TGTGCCAGCAGTTTACAACCGGGACCCGAGCAGTTCTTC	CASSLQPGPEQFF
TRBV7-9	NA	TRBJ2-7	TRBD2	TGTGCCAGCAGCTTAACTAGCGGGAGTTCAGGCGAGCAGTACTTC	CASSLTSGSSGEQYF
TRBV4-1	NA	TRBJ1-5	TRBD1	TGCGCCAGCAGCCGAACAGGGGAACAGCCCCAGCATTTT	CASSRTGEQPQHF
TRBV25-1	NA	TRBJ2-1	TRBD2	TGTGCCAGTGGACTAGCGGGGCCCAATGAGCAGTTCTTC	CASGLAGPNEQFF